Below are 24 T cell receptor beta chains sequenced from a single sample in a study of T cells in Graves' hyperthyroidism and ophthalmopathy (dated by TCRdb to about 2019). Library generation was performed with multiplex PCR. Sequencer: Illumina HiSeq 2000. The TCR beta CDR3 regions were amplified from the RNA transcripts. The first round of RT-PCR for the TCR CDR3 was performed with the HTBI primer set and the Qiagen OneStep RT-PCR kit. TCRdb trimmed the raw reads at Q25, called clones with MiXCR and kept productive beta chains. Rows with a matching CDR3 protein are joined into one entry that keeps the most common DNA and genes. This sample holds fewer than 500,000 distinct CDR3 sequences; roughly 15% were observed only once. The ten most abundant clones make up around a fifth of the sample. Specimen: blood. Receptor source: a woman aged 25 to 39 with Graves' ophthalmopathy.

This clonotype has ten or more counts. The chain uses TRBV12-5 and TRBJ2-3; 11 nucleotides match TRBD2. The CDR3 contains 20 residues. The V gene's germline CDR1 is LGHNT and CDR2 FRNRAP. V lost 6 bases to trimming and J lost 0 bases; unmatched junction nucleotides: 17. The CDR3 sequence: CASGYSSGGFPRRSTDTQYF. The CDR3 DNA follows: TGTGCTAGTGGCTACTCTAGCGGGGGGTTTCCCCGACGTAGCACAGATACGCAGTATTTT.

This clonotype was seen many times. The chain has TRBV6-6 and TRBJ2-1, with D tentatively TRBD1 or TRBD2 (6 bases each). Per germline, CDR1 MNHNY and CDR2 SVGAGI (reference sequence). The CDR3 spans 16 residues. V was trimmed by 0 bases and J by 3 bases, leaving 12 bases between them. The DNA for the CDR3 is TGTGCCAGCAGTTACTCGAATAGGGGGGTCTACAATGAGCAGTTCTTC. It specifies CASSYSNRGVYNEQFF.

This clonotype was counted at least ten times. This chain connects TRBV27 to TRBJ2-5; no clear D gene. The V and J ends lost 5 bases and 1 base respectively, with 8 bases between them. The CDR3 spans 13 residues. CDR1 and CDR2 (germline): MNHEY, SMNVEV (reference sequence). CDR3 protein: CASSSTGQETQYF. In DNA form, the CDR3 reads TGTGCCAGCAGTAGCACCGGCCAAGAGACCCAGTACTTC.

Many counts were recorded for this clonotype. The chain couples TRBV15 to TRBJ2-3; D unclear. V lost 0 bases to trimming and J lost 1 base, with 14 bases between them. CDR1 is LNHNV, CDR2 YYDKDF, per germline (reference sequence). The CDR3 consists of 17 residues. Here the CDR3 DNA reads TGTGCCACCAGCAGAGAAGCTGGCGGCTTGGGCACAGATACGCAGTATTTT. This gives the protein CATSREAGGLGTDTQYF.

This clonotype appeared many times. In DNA form, the CDR3 reads TGCAGTGCTAGCTTCCGATCCACCCGCACAGATACGCAGTATTTT. Amino acid sequence: CSASFRSTRTDTQYF. This sequence joins TRBV20-1 and TRBJ2-3, with unresolved D. CDR1 and CDR2 (germline): DFQATT, SNEGSKA (reference sequence). The V end lost 3 bases, the J end lost 1 base, and 14 bases lay between the germline ends. This CDR3 contains 15 residues.

This clonotype was detected ten times or more. The CDR3: CASSQVGNRNYGYTF. The CDR3 region has the DNA TGTGCCAGCAGCCAAGTCGGGAACAGAAACTATGGCTACACCTTC. This chain joins TRBV3-1 and TRBJ1-2; D is ambiguous. Germline CDR1 and CDR2: LGHDT and YNNKEL (reference sequence). The germline V and J ends were trimmed by 1 base and 2 bases, with 11 bases remaining between them. The CDR3 has 15 residues. Variable domain in full (rest from reference TRBV3-1 and TRBJ1-2): DTAVSQTPKYLVTQMGNDKSIKCEQNLGHDTMYWYKQDSKKFLKIMFSYNNKELIINETVPNRFSPKSPDKAHLNLHINSLELGDSAVYFCASSQVGNRNYGYTFGSGTRLTVV.

This clonotype was found many times. CDR3 sequence (DNA): TGTGCCAGCATTGGGGACAGGGGACTACAATATGGCTACACCTTC. This codes for CASIGDRGLQYGYTF. V usage is TRBV28 and J usage is TRBJ1-2; 10 bases are a match to TRBD1. This CDR3 is built from 15 residues. The germline V gene has CDR1 MDHEN and CDR2 SYDVKM. V shed 7 bases and J 5 bases; nucleotides not matched to a gene: 10.

This clonotype has a handful of counts. The chain recombines TRBV10-3 with TRBJ1-2; TRBD1 aligns across 8 bases. This CDR3 spans 15 amino acids. The V gene's germline CDR1 is ENHRY and CDR2 SYGVKD. The V segment lost 2 bases and the J segment 4 bases; nucleotides outside the gene matches: 6. For the CDR3, the DNA is TGTGCCATCAGTGAGGGTGGACAGGGCGGCTATGGCTACACCTTC. Translated, it gives CAISEGGQGGYGYTF.

This clonotype was counted a few times. This CDR3 is CASSYSSGRGFEKLFF. The CDR3 nucleotides are TGTGCCAGCAGTTACTCGAGCGGCAGGGGGTTCGAAAAACTGTTTTTT. The chain recombines TRBV6-6 with TRBJ1-4; 7 positions match TRBD1. The CDR3 length is 16 residues. V lost 0 bases, J lost 8 bases, and 9 bases stayed unmatched. Germline V CDR1 and CDR2: MNHNY, SVGAGI (reference sequence).

Many counts were recorded for this clonotype. V usage is TRBV28 and J usage is TRBJ2-7, with no clear D. V lost 5 bases and J 2 bases, leaving 10 bases between the germline ends. The V gene's germline CDR1 is MDHEN and CDR2 SYDVKM. The CDR3 has 13 residues. CDR3 region: CASSITVTYEQYF. The DNA for the CDR3 is TGTGCCAGCAGTATCACAGTCACCTACGAGCAGTACTTC.

There are many counts of this clonotype. V gene TRBV28 combines with J gene TRBJ2-1; tentatively, D is TRBD1 (6 bases). Germline V gene data show CDR1 as MDHEN and CDR2 as SYDVKM. This CDR3 comprises 17 residues. The germline V and J ends were trimmed by 5 bases and 8 bases, with 25 bases remaining between them. Here the CDR3 DNA reads TGTGCCAGCAGTCAAAGAGTGACGGGACAATTGTTCCATGAGCAGTTCTTC. It encodes CASSQRVTGQLFHEQFF.

In its sample, this clonotype was seen a few times. A much bigger clone sits one base away, suggesting this may be a read error. The chain recombines TRBV5-1 with TRBJ2-2, with D perhaps matching TRBD2 (5 bases). The germline V gene encodes CDR1 SGHRS and CDR2 YFSETQ. This CDR3 is built from 16 residues. CDR3 sequence reads: CASSLEATRSTGELVF. The CDR3 DNA reads as TGCGCCAGCAGCTTGGAGGCAACCCGGAGCACCGGGGAGCTGGTTTTT.

The table lists this clonotype with a few counts. The chain uses TRBV20-1 and TRBJ1-3; D uncertain. The CDR3 extends over 14 amino acids. The ends were cut back, 1 base at V and 1 base at J, with 8 bases in the middle. Looked up from germline, CDR1 is DFQATT and CDR2 is SNEGSKA (reference sequence). The DNA for the CDR3 is TGCAGTGCTAGAGTAGGGAGATCTGGAAACACCATATATTTT. It yields the protein CSARVGRSGNTIYF.

In its sample, this clonotype was seen many times. V usage is TRBV28 and J usage is TRBJ2-7; D is ambiguous. V lost 5 bases and J lost 3, with 17 bases in between. Germline V gene sequence: CDR1 MDHEN, CDR2 SYDVKM. The CDR3 is made up of 15 amino acids. The CDR3 loop is CASSDHKGADYEQYF. As DNA, the CDR3 is TGTGCCAGCAGTGACCACAAGGGCGCGGACTACGAGCAGTACTTC.

This clonotype has a count of ten or more. The V call is TRBV6-6, the J call TRBJ2-1, with 9 bases fitting TRBD1. Germline CDR1 is MNHNY and CDR2 is SVGAGI (reference sequence). The ends lost 2 bases at V and 8 bases at J; junction bases unmatched: 13. This CDR3 has 17 amino acids. DNA of the CDR3: TGTGCCAGCAGTTACGCCTCCGGGACAGGGCTTCGTGATGAGCAGTTCTTC. The encoded protein is CASSYASGTGLRDEQFF.

The table lists this clonotype with many counts. The chain has TRBV28 and TRBJ1-2; D unresolved. The germline V gene has CDR1 MDHEN and CDR2 SYDVKM. V was pared by 2 bases and J by 0 bases, with 10 bases between. The CDR3 contains 15 residues. CDR3 residues: CASSLPPNANYGYTF. The CDR3, as DNA: TGTGCCAGCAGTTTACCCCCAAACGCTAACTATGGCTACACCTTC.

The rearrangement links TRBV10-2 to TRBJ1-4, with TRBD1 identical over 9 bases. CDR3 length equals 15 residues. Germline trimming cut 0 bases from V and 8 bases from J; bases unmatched to any gene: 4. Per germline, CDR1 WSHSY and CDR2 SAAADI. The CDR3, as DNA: TGCGCCAGCAGTGAGTCTAGGACAGGGGTGGAAAAACTGTTTTTT. Translating gives CASSESRTGVEKLFF.

This clonotype is a singleton in its sample. A read error is possible here, since a much larger clone lies one base away. The V call is TRBV11-2, the J call TRBJ2-1, with 11 bases identical to TRBD2. V shed 5 bases, J shed 9 bases, and the junction held 9 bases outside the gene matches. The CDR3 has 15 residues. Germline V lookup: CDR1 SGHAT, CDR2 FQNNGV. The CDR3 DNA sequence: TGTGCCAGCAGCCCCCGACTAGCGGGGTTTGGTGAGCAGTTCTTC. This gives the protein CASSPRLAGFGEQFF.

This chain joins TRBV3-1 and TRBJ1-1; no definite D call. The CDR3 extends over 14 amino acids. The V and J ends lost 4 bases and 3 bases respectively, with 12 bases between them. Germline loops: CDR1 LGHDT, CDR2 YNNKEL (reference sequence). The CDR3 region is CASSPRASDTEAFF. The CDR3, as DNA: TGTGCCAGCAGCCCGAGGGCGTCGGACACTGAAGCTTTCTTT.

This clonotype came up a few times. The gene calls are TRBV29-1 and TRBJ2-6, with D unclear. This CDR3 region has 12 residues. Germline V CDR1 and CDR2: SQVTM, ANQGSEA. The V gene lost 7 bases and the J gene lost 3 bases, with 7 bases spanning the gap. The CDR3: CSGTIGANVLTF. The CDR3 DNA reads TGCAGCGGGACCATTGGGGCCAACGTCCTGACTTTC.

This clonotype appeared once. The chain has TRBV20-1 and TRBJ1-3; D is possibly TRBD1 (6 bases). The CDR3 is 17 amino acids. V was trimmed by 6 bases and J by 4 bases, leaving 25 bases between them. The germline CDR1 and CDR2 sequences are DFQATT and SNEGSKA (reference sequence). The CDR3 spells CSAPGRAGRGLGNTIYF. CDR3 coding DNA: TGCAGTGCCCCTGGGAGGGCCGGCCGGGGGCTAGGAAACACCATATATTTT.

The chain links TRBV5-6 to TRBJ2-3; TRBD2 agrees at 15 bases. Germline V CDR1 and CDR2: SGHDT, YYEEEE. This CDR3 region has 18 residues. V shed 0 bases and J 5 bases; nucleotides not matched to a gene: 7. The CDR3, as DNA: TGTGCCAGCAGCTTGGGAGGACTAGCGGGGGGGGGGAAAGATACGCAGTATTTT. As protein: CASSLGGLAGGGKDTQYF.

In its sample, this clonotype was seen many times. The CDR3 DNA reads as TGCAGTGCGGACCGGGACAGGGGGGGCAATGAGCAGTTCTTC. Translated: CSADRDRGGNEQFF. The chain joins TRBV20-1 to TRBJ2-1, with 11 bases matching TRBD1. Unmatched junction bases numbered 7, after V lost 6 bases and J lost 6 bases. CDR1 and CDR2 (germline): DFQATT, SNEGSKA (reference sequence). This CDR3 region has 14 residues.

In this sample, this clonotype turned up many times. The chain links TRBV9 to TRBJ2-7; D remains unclear. From germline, CDR1 is SGDLS and CDR2 YYNGEE. The CDR3 runs to 14 residues. Deletions cut 0 bases from V and 0 bases from J, with 7 bases between. CDR3 amino acids: CASSVGLPSYEQYF. DNA for the CDR3: TGTGCCAGCAGCGTAGGTCTCCCCTCCTACGAGCAGTACTTC.